The 10 T cell receptor beta chains below were found in one sample sequenced in a study of T cells after yellow fever vaccination. One entry per CDR3 protein results from TCRdb running MiXCR on the 5' RACE reads. The table lists approximately 300,000 distinct CDR3 sequences, 6.8% of them singletons. The sample consisted of PBMCs, taken 45 days after the first yellow fever vaccination. The receptors stem from a man aged 18 to 35 who received the YFV17D yellow fever vaccine.

This clonotype was found a few times. This chain joins TRBV20-1 and TRBJ2-5, with D hard to call. The CDR3 extends over 13 amino acids. Germline V CDR1 and CDR2: DFQATT, SNEGSKA (reference sequence). With 1 base removed from V and 3 bases from J, the gap between germline ends came to 9 bases. CDR3 DNA: TGCAGTGCTAGAGTGCAAGTGGAAGAGACCCAGTACTTC. Encoded protein: CSARVQVEETQYF.

This clonotype was seen a few times. The V and J genes are TRBV12-3 or TRBV12-4 and TRBJ1-2; no clear D. There are 13 residues in the CDR3. V shed 5 bases and J shed 1 base, with 8 bases lying between them. CDR3 DNA: TGTGCCAGCAGTCGCGGGGATAACTATGGCTACACCTTC. The encoded protein is CASSRGDNYGYTF.

This clonotype occurred a few times. This chain links TRBV19 with TRBJ2-1, with D maybe TRBD1 (8 bases). V lost 6 bases to trimming and J lost 6 bases, with 18 bases between them. The CDR3 length is 15 residues. Germline CDR1 is LNHDA and CDR2 is SQIVND (reference sequence). The CDR3 sequence: CASRQGAAGANEQFF. DNA of the CDR3: TGTGCCAGTAGGCAGGGGGCGGCGGGGGCCAATGAGCAGTTCTTC.

This clonotype showed up just a few times. The chain is built from TRBV10-3 and TRBJ2-3; TRBD2 agrees at 12 bases. Germline V gives CDR1 ENHRY, CDR2 SYGVKD. The CDR3 has 15 residues. Trimming cost V 2 bases and J 6 bases; bases outside gene matches: 3. The CDR3 region has the DNA TGTGCCATCAGTGAGCCTAGCGGGGGGGCTGATACGCAGTATTTT. Its protein is CAISEPSGGADTQYF.

This clonotype was counted a few times. The chain joins TRBV19 to TRBJ2-1, with 12 bases aligning to TRBD2. Germline CDR1 and CDR2: LNHDA and SQIVND (reference sequence). The V segment lost 10 bases and the J segment 3 bases; nucleotides outside the gene matches: 7. The CDR3 is 15 amino acids. The CDR3 spells CATASGGALYNEQFF. CDR3 sequence (DNA): TGTGCCACCGCTAGCGGGGGGGCCCTCTACAATGAGCAGTTCTTC. Together with reference TRBV19 and TRBJ2-1, the CDR3 gives the full variable domain: DGGITQSPKYLFRKEGQNVTLSCEQNLNHDAMYWYRQDPGQGLRLIYYSQIVNDFQKGDIAEGYSVSREKKESFPLTVTSAQKNPTAFYLCATASGGALYNEQFFGPGTRLTVL.

The chain links TRBV9 to TRBJ1-3; weak D call: TRBD1 (5 bases). Trimming shortened V by 0 bases and J by 0 bases, and 7 bases separated the two germline ends. The length of the CDR3 is 15 residues. In germline, CDR1 is SGDLS, CDR2 YYNGEE. The CDR3 reads CASSVGGDSGNTIYF. In nucleotides, the CDR3 is TGTGCCAGCAGCGTAGGAGGGGACTCTGGAAACACCATATATTTT.

This clonotype appeared many times. The chain links TRBV28 to TRBJ2-5, with D maybe TRBD2 (6 bases). Germline lookup yields CDR1 MDHEN and CDR2 SYDVKM. This CDR3 region has 13 residues. V was trimmed by 5 bases and J by 3 bases, leaving 10 bases between them. For the CDR3, the DNA is TGTGCCAGCAGTACCCGGGGGAAAGAGACCCAGTACTTC. Residues: CASSTRGKETQYF. Using reference TRBV28 and TRBJ2-5 for the parts outside the CDR3, the full variable domain is DVKVTQSSRYLVKRTGEKVFLECVQDMDHENMFWYRQDPGLGLRLIYFSYDVKMKEKGDIPEGYSVSREKKERFSLILESASTNQTSMYLCASSTRGKETQYFGPGTRLLVL.

V and J are TRBV12-3 or TRBV12-4 and TRBJ1-5, with 7 bases aligning to TRBD1. This CDR3 comprises 14 residues. Germline trimming cut 5 bases from V and 5 bases from J; bases unmatched to any gene: 6. The CDR3 loop reads CASSAGRGDQPQHF. In DNA, the CDR3 is TGTGCCAGCAGTGCCGGCAGGGGGGATCAGCCCCAGCATTTT.

This clonotype came up many times. This chain connects TRBV11-1 to TRBJ2-2; 8 nucleotides line up with TRBD2. With 5 bases clipped from V and 7 bases from J, the junction kept 15 bases outside the gene matches. The CDR3 totals 17 residues. Germline CDR1 reads SGHAT; CDR2 reads FQDESV (reference sequence). The CDR3 protein is CASSPTVGSGGHGELFF. DNA of the CDR3: TGTGCCAGCAGCCCCACGGTTGGAAGCGGGGGACACGGGGAGCTGTTTTTT.

The V gene is TRBV7-2, the J gene TRBJ2-1, with 8 bases lining up with TRBD2. Germline V lookup: CDR1 SGHTA, CDR2 FQGNSA. V lost 4 bases to trimming and J lost 5 bases; unmatched junction nucleotides: 10. The CDR3 is made up of 16 amino acids. In DNA, the CDR3 is TGTGCCAGCAGCTGGTGGGGTGGGCGGGGGGACAATGAGCAGTTCTTC. Its protein product is CASSWWGGRGDNEQFF.